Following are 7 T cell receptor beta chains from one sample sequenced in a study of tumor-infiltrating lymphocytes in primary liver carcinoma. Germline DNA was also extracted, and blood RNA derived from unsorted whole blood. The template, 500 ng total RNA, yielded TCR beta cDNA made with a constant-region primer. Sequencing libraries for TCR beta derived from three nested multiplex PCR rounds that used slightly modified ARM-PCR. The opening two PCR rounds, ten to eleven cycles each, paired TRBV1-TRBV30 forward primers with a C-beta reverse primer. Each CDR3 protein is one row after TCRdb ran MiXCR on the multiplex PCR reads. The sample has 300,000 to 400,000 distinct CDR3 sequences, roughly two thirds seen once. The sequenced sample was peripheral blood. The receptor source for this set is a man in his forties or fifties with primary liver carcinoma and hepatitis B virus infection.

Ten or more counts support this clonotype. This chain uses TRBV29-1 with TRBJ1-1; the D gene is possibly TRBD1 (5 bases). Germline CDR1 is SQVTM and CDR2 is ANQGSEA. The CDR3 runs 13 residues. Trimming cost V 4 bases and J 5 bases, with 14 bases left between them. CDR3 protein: CSVASRGNTEAFF. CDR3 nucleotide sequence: TGCAGCGTTGCGAGTAGGGGAAATACTGAAGCTTTCTTT.

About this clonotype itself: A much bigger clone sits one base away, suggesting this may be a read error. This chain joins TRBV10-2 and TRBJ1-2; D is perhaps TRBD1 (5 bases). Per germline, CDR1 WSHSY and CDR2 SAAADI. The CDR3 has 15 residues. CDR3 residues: CSSSESARANYGYTF. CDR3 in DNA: TGCTCCAGCAGTGAGTCCGCCAGGGCTAACTATGGCTACACCTTC.

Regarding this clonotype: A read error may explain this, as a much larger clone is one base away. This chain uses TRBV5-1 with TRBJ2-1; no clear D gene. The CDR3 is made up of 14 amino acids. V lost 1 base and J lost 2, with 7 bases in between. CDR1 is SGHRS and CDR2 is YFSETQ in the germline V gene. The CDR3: CASSLNPPYNEQFF. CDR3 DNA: TGCGCCAGCAGCTTGAACCCCCCCTACAATGAGCAGTTCTTC.

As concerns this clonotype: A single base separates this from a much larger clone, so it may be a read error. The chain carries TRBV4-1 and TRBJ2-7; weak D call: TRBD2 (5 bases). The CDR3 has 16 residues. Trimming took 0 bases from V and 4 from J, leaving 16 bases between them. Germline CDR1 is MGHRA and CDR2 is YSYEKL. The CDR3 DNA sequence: TGCGCCAGCAGCCAAGAGTGGTGGGAGATGTGGTACGAGCAGTACTTC. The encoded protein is CASSQEWWEMWYEQYF.

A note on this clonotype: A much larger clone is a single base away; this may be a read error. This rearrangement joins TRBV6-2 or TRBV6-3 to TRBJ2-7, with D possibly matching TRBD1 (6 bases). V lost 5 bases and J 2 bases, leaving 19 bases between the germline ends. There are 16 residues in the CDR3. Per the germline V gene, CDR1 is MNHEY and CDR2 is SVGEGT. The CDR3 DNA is TGTGCCAGCAGTGACCCCGACAGGAGGAGCCCCTACGAGCAGTACTTC. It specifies CASSDPDRRSPYEQYF.

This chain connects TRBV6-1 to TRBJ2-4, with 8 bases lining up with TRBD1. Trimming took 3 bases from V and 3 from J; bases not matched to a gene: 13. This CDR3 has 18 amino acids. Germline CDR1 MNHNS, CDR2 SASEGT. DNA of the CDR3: TGTGCCAGCAGTGATGTGGGAGCAGGGGGCCAAGACAAAAACATTCAGTACTTC. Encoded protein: CASSDVGAGGQDKNIQYF.

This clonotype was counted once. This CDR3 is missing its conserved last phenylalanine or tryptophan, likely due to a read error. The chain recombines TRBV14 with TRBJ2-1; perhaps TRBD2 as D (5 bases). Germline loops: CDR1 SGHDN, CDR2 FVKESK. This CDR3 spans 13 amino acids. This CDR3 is CASSPMTISEQFL. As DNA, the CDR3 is TGTGCTAGCAGCCCAATGACTATAAGTGAGCAGTTCTTA.